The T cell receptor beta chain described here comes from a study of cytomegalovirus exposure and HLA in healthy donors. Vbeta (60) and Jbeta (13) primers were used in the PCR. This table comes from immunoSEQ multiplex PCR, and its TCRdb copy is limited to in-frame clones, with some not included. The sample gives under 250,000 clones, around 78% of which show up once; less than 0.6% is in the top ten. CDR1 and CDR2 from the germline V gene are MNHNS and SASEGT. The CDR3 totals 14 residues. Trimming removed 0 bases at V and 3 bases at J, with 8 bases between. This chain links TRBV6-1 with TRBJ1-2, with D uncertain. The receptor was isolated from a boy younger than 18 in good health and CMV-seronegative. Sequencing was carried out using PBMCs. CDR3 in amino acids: CASSEARLDYGYTF. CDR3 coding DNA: TGTGCCAGCAGTGAAGCGCGACTGGACTATGGCTACACCTTC.